This TCR beta chain is from a study of T cell responses to AZD1222 COVID-19 vaccine. Regarding the study as a whole: Dominant CD4 TCR responses targeted spike regions 160-218 and 743-854.

J gave up 6 bases and V 2 bases, and 3 bases lay outside the gene matches. Per the germline V gene, CDR1 is LGHDT and CDR2 is YNNKEL (reference sequence). This CDR3 has 15 residues. This table comes from immunoSEQ multiplex PCR, and its TCRdb copy is limited to in-frame clones, with some not included. The table records fewer than 150,000 clones, about 88% of them present only once. In the case of this clone: Its antigen is not identified.

The source of this sequence is an adult who received the AZD1222 COVID-19 vaccine. The chain recombines TRBV3-1 (or the pseudogene TRBV3-2) with TRBJ2-3; 12 nucleotides line up with TRBD2. The sample was peripheral blood, taken 28 days after the second AZD1222 dose. CDR3 DNA sequence: TGTGCCAGCAGCCAATGGACTAGCGGGGCGGATACGCAGTATTTT. Residues: CASSQWTSGADTQYF.